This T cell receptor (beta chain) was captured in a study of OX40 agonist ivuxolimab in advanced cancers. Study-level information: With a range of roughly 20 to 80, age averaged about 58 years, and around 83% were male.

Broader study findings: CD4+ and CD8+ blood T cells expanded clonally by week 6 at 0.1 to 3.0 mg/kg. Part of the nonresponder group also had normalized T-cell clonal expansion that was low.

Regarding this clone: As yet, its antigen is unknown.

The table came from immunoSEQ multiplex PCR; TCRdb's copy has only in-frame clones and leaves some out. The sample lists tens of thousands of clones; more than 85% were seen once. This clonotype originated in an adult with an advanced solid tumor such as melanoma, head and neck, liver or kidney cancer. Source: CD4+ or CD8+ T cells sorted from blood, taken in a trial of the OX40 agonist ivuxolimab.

CDR3 residues: CASSARPEPGLGGYTF. CDR3 in DNA: TGTGCCAGCAGCGCCCGCCCAGAGCCAGGCCTGGGGGGCTACACCTTC. The V gene is TRBV9, the J gene TRBJ1-2; D gene uncertain. Trimming took 3 bases from V and 8 from J, leaving 23 bases between them. The CDR3 contains 16 residues. Germline CDR1 reads SGDLS; CDR2 reads YYNGEE. Looking up the rest from reference TRBV9 and TRBJ1-2 gives the full variable domain: DSGVTQTPKHLITATGQRVTLRCSPRSGDLSVYWYQQSLDQGLQFLIQYYNGEERAKGNILERFSAQQFPDLHSELNLSSLELGDSALYFCASSARPEPGLGGYTFGSGTRLTVV.